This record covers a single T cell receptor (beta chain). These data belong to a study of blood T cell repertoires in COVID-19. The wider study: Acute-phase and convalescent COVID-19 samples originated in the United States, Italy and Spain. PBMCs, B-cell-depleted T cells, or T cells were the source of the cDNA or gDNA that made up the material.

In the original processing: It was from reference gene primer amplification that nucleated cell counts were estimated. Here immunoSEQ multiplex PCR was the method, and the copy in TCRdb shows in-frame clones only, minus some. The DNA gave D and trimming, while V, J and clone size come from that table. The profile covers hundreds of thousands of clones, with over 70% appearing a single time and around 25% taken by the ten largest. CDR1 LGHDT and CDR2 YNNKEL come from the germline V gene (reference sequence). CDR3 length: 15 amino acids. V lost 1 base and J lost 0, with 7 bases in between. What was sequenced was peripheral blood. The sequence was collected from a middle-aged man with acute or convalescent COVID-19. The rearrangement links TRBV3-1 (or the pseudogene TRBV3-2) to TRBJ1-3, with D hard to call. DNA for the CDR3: TGTGCCAGCAGCCAAGCGAGGAGCTCTGGAAACACCATATATTTT. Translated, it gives CASSQARSSGNTIYF.